This TCR beta chain was recovered during a study of beta chain features in type 1 diabetes. Overall study findings and caveats: When Type 1 diabetes patients were examined, their TCRB CDR3s proved moderately but significantly shorter in all four CD4+ subsets. The question left open here concerned HLA type influencing TCRB rearrangement.

This clone was observed a few times. Its antigen is as yet unknown. This CDR3 spans 15 amino acids. Per germline, CDR1 GTSNPN and CDR2 SVGIG (reference sequence). V lost 4 bases and J 4 bases, leaving 17 bases between the germline ends. The single heparinised draw taken from each donor contained around 100 mL of blood on average. Populations isolated by sorting all had purity greater than 95%. cDNA synthesis used the whole RNA isolate, giving expressed TCRB sequences. Generated by immunoSEQ multiplex PCR, the TCRdb table keeps only in-frame clones and is missing some. Of more than 550,000 clones listed, over 12% were seen once; the top ten hold around 0.04%.

The chain employs TRBV30 and TRBJ1-5; tentatively, D is TRBD1 (6 bases). The sequence came from a man aged 18 to 30 with type 1 diabetes. The sequenced material came from naive CD4+ T cells from blood. CDR3 sequence: CAWNPGGHGNQPQHF. The CDR3 coding sequence is TGTGCCTGGAACCCTGGGGGGCATGGAAATCAGCCCCAGCATTTT.